This T cell receptor (beta chain) was captured in a study of blood T cell repertoires in COVID-19. Germline CDR1 SGDLS, CDR2 YYNGEE. The CDR3 is 17 residues long. V was cut by 2 bases and J by 4 bases, with 20 bases left in between. Generated by immunoSEQ multiplex PCR, the TCRdb table keeps only in-frame clones and is missing some. The table records more than 250,000 clones, approximately 87% of them present only once. The sequence was obtained from a woman between 25 and 40 years old who had recovered from COVID-19. The sample taken for sequencing was PBMCs or T cells enriched from blood (not recorded which). J is TRBJ2-3 and V is TRBV9; tentative D call: TRBD1 (6 bases). CDR3 DNA: TGTGCCAGCAGCGTTTGGGACACCCATGGGGTCCCAGATACGCAGTATTTT. Its protein is CASSVWDTHGVPDTQYF.